This T cell receptor (beta chain) is from a study of CD8+CD57+ T cells in acquired aplastic anemia. Study in general: Sorted cells (CD4+ and CD8+) yielded DNA amounts that averaged 3.2 ug.

Sequencing was done on patients that had shown CD8+CD57+ cell expansion by flow cytometry. This clonotype was detected ten times or more. According to the study, genomic DNA was the template for TCR beta VDJ and CDR3 profiling. One entry per CDR3 protein results from TCRdb running MiXCR on the reads. The sample consists of 150,000 to 200,000 distinct CDR3 sequences, around half of them appearing once. The V gene's germline CDR1 is MGHDK and CDR2 SYGVNS. The CDR3 contains 14 residues. Deletions cut 4 bases from V and 7 bases from J, with 13 bases between. The sequence was collected from a human donor with aplastic anemia. The V call is TRBV25-1, the J call TRBJ2-2, with TRBD1 as a possible D gene (6 bases). Sequenced input: sorted CD4+, CD8+, or CD8+CD57+ T cells (not recorded which) from PBMCs. This CDR3 reads CASSATGIGGELFF. CDR3 nucleotides: TGTGCCAGCAGTGCCACAGGGATAGGCGGGGAGCTGTTTTTT.